These 5 T cell receptor beta chains were sequenced from one sample in a study of blood T cell repertoires in COVID-19. The table came from immunoSEQ multiplex PCR; TCRdb's copy has only in-frame clones and leaves some out. The table records fewer than 150,000 clones, around 88% of them present only once. Sequencing was performed on peripheral blood. The receptors derive from a woman in her forties or fifties who had recovered from COVID-19.

The chain carries TRBV19 and TRBJ1-2; 7 nucleotides align to TRBD1. The CDR3 extends over 12 amino acids. V lost 6 bases to trimming and J lost 5 bases; unmatched junction nucleotides: 3. The germline gives CDR1 LNHDA, CDR2 SQIVND (reference sequence). The CDR3 protein is CASRDRIYGYTF. The CDR3 DNA reads as TGTGCCAGTAGGGACAGGATATATGGCTACACCTTC.

The table lists this clone with a count of one. V usage is TRBV2 and J usage is TRBJ2-1; the D is unclear. Germline CDR1 is SNHLY and CDR2 is FYNNEI. The CDR3 consists of 15 residues. Trimming shortened V by 6 bases and J by 0 bases, and 12 bases separated the two germline ends. The CDR3, as DNA: TGTGCCAGCAGCCTTGAACTTTCCTCCTACAATGAGCAGTTCTTC. Encoded protein: CASSLELSSYNEQFF.

This rearrangement joins TRBV11-2 to TRBJ2-2; 11 positions match TRBD2. V dropped 5 bases and J dropped 5; count of bases not matched to a gene: 7. CDR1 is SGHAT and CDR2 is FQNNGV in the germline V gene. The CDR3 has 16 residues. The CDR3 sequence: CASSPRTSGLTGELFF. Written as DNA, the CDR3 is TGTGCCAGCAGCCCCCGGACTAGCGGGTTGACCGGGGAGCTGTTTTTT. Complete variable domain (other parts from reference TRBV11-2 and TRBJ2-2): EAGVAQSPRYKIIEKRQSVAFWCNPISGHATLYWYQQILGQGPKLLIQFQNNGVVDDSQLPKDRFSAERLKGVDSTLKIQPAKLEDSAVYLCASSPRTSGLTGELFFGEGSRLTVL.

V and J are TRBV30 and TRBJ1-2; possible D gene TRBD1, 5 bases. Germline V gene lookup returns CDR1 GTSNPN and CDR2 SVGIG (reference sequence). This CDR3 has 13 amino acids. The germline V and J ends were trimmed by 0 bases and 7 bases, with 12 bases remaining between them. The CDR3 nucleotides are TGTGCCTGGAGTGTTCAGGGTGTAAGTGGCTACACCTTC. Translating it yields CAWSVQGVSGYTF.

The V and J genes are TRBV11-2 and TRBJ2-1; 14 nucleotides match TRBD2. CDR1 and CDR2 (germline): SGHAT, FQNNGV. V lost 9 bases to trimming and J lost 2 bases; unmatched junction nucleotides: 6. CDR3 length: 16 amino acids. CDR3 amino acids: CASFGLAGGTYNEQFF. The CDR3 DNA sequence: TGTGCCAGTTTTGGACTAGCGGGAGGAACCTACAATGAGCAGTTCTTC.